A single sample is the source of the 8 T cell receptor beta chains below, sequenced in a study of cytomegalovirus exposure and HLA in healthy donors. The PCR contained 60 Vbeta and 13 Jbeta primers. Sequencing was performed with immunoSEQ multiplex PCR; in TCRdb, only in-frame clones are kept and a portion is missing. The sample lists 70,000 to 100,000 clones, about 68% occurring once. Sequencing was done on a sample of PBMCs. These receptors originate from a woman aged 45-65 years in good health and CMV-seropositive.

The chain combines TRBV2 with TRBJ2-3; 11 bases agree with TRBD2. This CDR3 spans 16 amino acids. Looked up from germline, CDR1 is SNHLY and CDR2 is FYNNEI. V lost 3 bases, J lost 2 bases, and 4 bases stayed unmatched. The CDR3 here is CASSDLAGGLTDTQYF. CDR3 sequence (DNA): TGTGCCAGCAGTGACCTAGCGGGGGGACTCACAGATACGCAGTATTTT.

CDR3 in DNA: TGTGCCAGCAGTGTTTTCCGTCCAGGGGAGGGCTACACCTTC. It yields the protein CASSVFRPGEGYTF. The chain joins TRBV6-1 to TRBJ1-2; maybe TRBD1 (6 bases). CDR1 and CDR2 from the germline V gene are MNHNS and SASEGT. V lost 4 bases and J 8 bases, leaving 17 bases between the germline ends. The CDR3 spans 14 residues.

This chain connects TRBV5-3 to TRBJ1-2; D might be TRBD1 (5 bases). TRBV5-3 is an open reading frame whose function is uncertain. V lost 0 bases and J lost 3, with 15 bases in between. The CDR3 extends over 16 amino acids. CDR3 nucleotide sequence: TGTGCCAGAAGCTTGGCCCGTGAGACAGCCTACTATGGCTACACCTTC. This gives the protein CARSLARETAYYGYTF.

The chain uses TRBV15 and TRBJ2-7, with TRBD2 matching over 9 bases. The germline V gene encodes CDR1 LNHNV and CDR2 YYDKDF (reference sequence). The J segment lost 4 bases and the V segment lost 2 bases, leaving 24 bases of the junction unmatched. The CDR3 has 21 amino acids. The CDR3 is CATSRTRPGQTTGTSLYEQYF. As DNA, the CDR3 is TGTGCCACCAGCAGAACAAGACCGGGGCAGACAACAGGGACTAGCCTTTACGAGCAGTACTTC.

The chain links TRBV7-9 to TRBJ1-1; the D is unclear. Germline V gene sequence: CDR1 SEHNR, CDR2 FQNEAQ (reference sequence). V was pared by 1 base and J by 1 base, with 7 bases between. The CDR3 runs to 14 residues. The CDR3 here is CASSLGHPNTEAFF. CDR3 in DNA: TGTGCCAGCAGCTTAGGACACCCGAACACTGAAGCTTTCTTT.

DNA of the CDR3: TGCGCCAGCAGCCCGTTCCGCGGGGACAACTATGGCTACACCTTC. Amino acid sequence: CASSPFRGDNYGYTF. This chain joins TRBV5-1 and TRBJ1-2, with D possibly TRBD1 on 5 matching bases. The CDR3 totals 15 residues. The V and J ends lost 4 bases and 2 bases respectively, with 15 bases between them. CDR1 and CDR2 from the germline V gene are SGHRS and YFSETQ.

This sequence joins TRBV6-1 and TRBJ1-5; 7 positions match TRBD1. Germline V gene sequence: CDR1 MNHNS, CDR2 SASEGT. J was trimmed by 6 bases and V by 4 bases; bases with no gene match: 12. This CDR3 is built from 16 residues. DNA of the CDR3: TGTGCCAGCAGTGGATATGGACAGGTGGAGGGTCAGCCCCAGCATTTT. It encodes CASSGYGQVEGQPQHF.

The rearrangement uses TRBV27 and TRBJ1-2, with D perhaps TRBD1 (6 bases). The V end was cut by 3 bases, the J end by 0 bases, with 8 bases between. Germline CDR1 is MNHEY and CDR2 is SMNVEV (reference sequence). The CDR3 totals 14 residues. CDR3 in DNA: TGTGCCAGCAGTTTTGACAGGACTAACTATGGCTACACCTTC. This codes for CASSFDRTNYGYTF.